The following is a T cell receptor (beta chain) sequence with its context. TCRdb's table, derived via immunoSEQ multiplex PCR, lists solely in-frame clones and lacks some. The sample includes about 49,000 clones, approximately 90% of them seen just once. Time point indicated: recipient sample about 28 days before transplant, after cytoreduction. Recipients were bled about 28 days pretransplant and at posttransplant days 30, 100, 180. This sample is drawn from a study of T cell clonotyping in hematopoietic cell transplantation. Whole-study context: Pretransplant recipient samples were taken after cytoreduction.

V gave up 5 bases and J gave up 8 bases, with 15 bases separating them. The CDR3 loop spans 13 amino acids. Germline V CDR1 and CDR2: GTSNPN, SVGIG (reference sequence). This TCR was sampled from a man aged 55 to 70 with biphenotypic leukemia. Some clones in this sample may be carry-over from other donors' samples. The chain recombines TRBV30 with TRBJ1-4, with no clear D. Sequences were derived from peripheral blood mononuclear cells, sampled before stem cell transplant. The CDR3 here is CAWSRGLREKLFF. CDR3 bases: TGTGCCTGGTCGAGAGGGTTACGGGAAAAACTGTTTTTT.